This TCR beta chain was recovered during a study of blood T cell repertoires in COVID-19. Study-level background: Samples representing acute and convalescent COVID-19 were sourced from the United States, Italy and Spain.

As handled by the study authors: Researchers report that nucleated cell counts were estimated from reference gene primer amplification. TCRdb's table, derived via immunoSEQ multiplex PCR, lists solely in-frame clones and lacks some. The V and J calls and clone size were taken over from that table, and D and trimming were inferred from the DNA. The sample lists 60,000 to 75,000 clones; approximately 86% were seen once. This clone was found once. Germline assignment: CDR1 MNHEY and CDR2 SVGEGT. The germline V and J ends were trimmed by 2 bases and 7 bases, with 12 bases remaining between them. This CDR3 is 13 amino acids long.

The chain couples TRBV6-2 or TRBV6-3 to TRBJ2-7; tentative D call: TRBD2 (5 bases). Sequences were obtained from peripheral blood. The receptor was isolated from a woman over 75 with active COVID-19. CDR3: CASSYGLAWEQYF. The CDR3 DNA is TGTGCCAGCAGTTACGGGCTAGCCTGGGAGCAGTACTTC.